The clone carrying this T cell receptor (beta chain) turned up a few times. Antigen specificity is unknown. The data are from a study of type 1 and type 2 diabetes patients. Study observations and caveats: Age and gender were not matched between study groups.

Trimming pared 2 bases from V and 5 bases from J, leaving 5 bases between. There are 12 residues in the CDR3. Germline CDR1 SGHTA, CDR2 FQGNSA. The PCR template was genomic DNA. Amplification of the beta chain CDR3 used 30 forward and 13 reverse multiplex primers. TCRdb recomputed calls from the multiplex PCR reads with MiXCR, one row per CDR3 protein. Of more than 250,000 distinct CDR3 sequences in the sample, roughly 44% were seen once. The chain joins TRBV7-2 to TRBJ2-3; D uncertain. This TCR came from a man younger than 35 with type 2 diabetes. Sequencing was performed on peripheral blood mononuclear cells (PBMCs). The chain's CDR3 is CASSLTRDTQYF. CDR3 in DNA: TGTGCCAGCAGCTTAACGAGAGATACGCAGTATTTT. Filled out from reference TRBV7-2 and TRBJ2-3, the complete variable domain reads GAGVSQSPSNKVTEKGKDVELRCDPISGHTALYWYRQSLGQGLEFLIYFQGNSAPDKSGLPSDRFSAERTGGSVSTLTIQRTQQEDSAVYLCASSLTRDTQYFGPGTRLTVL.